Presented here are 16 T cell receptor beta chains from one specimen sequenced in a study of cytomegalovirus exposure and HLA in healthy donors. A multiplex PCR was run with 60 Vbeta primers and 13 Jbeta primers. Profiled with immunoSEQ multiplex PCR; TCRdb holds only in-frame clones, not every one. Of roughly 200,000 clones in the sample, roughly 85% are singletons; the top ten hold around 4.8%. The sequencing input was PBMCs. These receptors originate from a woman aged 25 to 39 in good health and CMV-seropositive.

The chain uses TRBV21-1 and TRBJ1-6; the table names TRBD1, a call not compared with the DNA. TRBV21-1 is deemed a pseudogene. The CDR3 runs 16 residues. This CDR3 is CASSIDRTWLGSPLHF. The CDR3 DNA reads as TGTGCCAGCAGCATAGACAGGACTTGGCTCGGTTCACCCCTCCACTTT.

The CDR3 DNA is TGTGCCAGCAGCCTACGGGACAGGGACTCTGGAAACACCATATATTTT. Its translation: CASSLRDRDSGNTIYF. V usage is TRBV7-9 and J usage is TRBJ1-3; 9 bases fit TRBD1. V shed 5 bases and J 0 bases; nucleotides not matched to a gene: 5. Germline loops: CDR1 SEHNR, CDR2 FQNEAQ (reference sequence). The CDR3 consists of 16 residues. The entire variable domain, with the rest obtained from reference TRBV7-9 and TRBJ1-3, is as follows: DTGVSQNPRHKITKRGQNVTFRCDPISEHNRLYWYRQTLGQGPEFLTYFQNEAQLEKSRLLSDRFSAERPKGSFSTLEIQRTEQGDSAMYLCASSLRDRDSGNTIYFGEGSWLTVV.

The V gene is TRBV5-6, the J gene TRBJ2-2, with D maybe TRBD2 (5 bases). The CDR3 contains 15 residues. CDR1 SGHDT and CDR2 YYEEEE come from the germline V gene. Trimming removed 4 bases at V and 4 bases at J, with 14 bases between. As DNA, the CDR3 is TGTGCCAGCAGCGCATACGGACTGTTCACCGGGGAGCTGTTTTTT. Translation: CASSAYGLFTGELFF.

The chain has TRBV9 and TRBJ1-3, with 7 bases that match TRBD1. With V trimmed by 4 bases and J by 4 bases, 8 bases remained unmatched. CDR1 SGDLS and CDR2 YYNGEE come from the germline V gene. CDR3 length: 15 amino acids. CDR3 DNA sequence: TGTGCCAGCAGCCCAGAACAGGGGTCCGGAAACACCATATATTTT. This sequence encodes CASSPEQGSGNTIYF.

CDR3 coding DNA: TGTGCCAGCAGCTCCCGACCCGGCGAAAGGGACTCCTACGAGCAGTACTTC. Its translation: CASSSRPGERDSYEQYF. This rearrangement joins TRBV5-4 to TRBJ2-5, with no clear D. The J call may be wrong; the DNA end is better matched by TRBJ2-7. The germline CDR1 and CDR2 sequences are SGHNT and YYREEE (reference sequence). This CDR3 is 17 amino acids long.

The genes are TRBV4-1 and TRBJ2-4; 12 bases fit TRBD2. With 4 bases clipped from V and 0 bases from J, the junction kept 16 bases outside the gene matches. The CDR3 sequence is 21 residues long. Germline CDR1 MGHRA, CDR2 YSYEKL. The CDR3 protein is CASSPEVPLAGGRLAKNIQYF. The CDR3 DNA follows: TGCGCCAGCAGCCCTGAAGTACCTCTAGCGGGGGGGCGACTAGCCAAAAACATTCAGTACTTC.

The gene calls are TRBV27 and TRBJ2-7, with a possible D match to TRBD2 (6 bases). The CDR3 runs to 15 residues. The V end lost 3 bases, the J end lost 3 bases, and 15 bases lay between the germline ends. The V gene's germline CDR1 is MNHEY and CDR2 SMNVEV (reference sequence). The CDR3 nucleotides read TGTGCCAGCAGTTTCTTAGCGGACCAATACTACGAGCAGTACTTC. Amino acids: CASSFLADQYYEQYF.

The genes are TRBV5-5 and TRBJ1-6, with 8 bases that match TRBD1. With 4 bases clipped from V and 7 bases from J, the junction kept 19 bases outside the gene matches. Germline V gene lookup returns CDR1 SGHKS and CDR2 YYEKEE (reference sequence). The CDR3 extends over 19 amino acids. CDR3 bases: TGTGCCAGCAGCCCGTGGGTATTGGACAGGGCTTCGTGGAATTCACCCCTCCACTTT. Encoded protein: CASSPWVLDRASWNSPLHF.

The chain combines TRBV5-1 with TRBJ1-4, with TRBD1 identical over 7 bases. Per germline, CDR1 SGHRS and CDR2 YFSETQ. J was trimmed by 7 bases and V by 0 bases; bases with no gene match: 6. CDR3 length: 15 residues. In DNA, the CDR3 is TGCGCCAGCAGCTTGGAGGGGGCGTTGGGTGAAAAACTGTTTTTT. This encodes CASSLEGALGEKLFF.

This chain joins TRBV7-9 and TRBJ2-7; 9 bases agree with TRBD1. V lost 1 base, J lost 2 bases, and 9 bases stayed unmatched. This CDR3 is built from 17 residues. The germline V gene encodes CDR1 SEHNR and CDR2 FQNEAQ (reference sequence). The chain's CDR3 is CASSLGPDRGPTYEQYF. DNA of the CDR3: TGTGCCAGCAGCTTAGGCCCGGACAGGGGACCTACCTACGAGCAGTACTTC.

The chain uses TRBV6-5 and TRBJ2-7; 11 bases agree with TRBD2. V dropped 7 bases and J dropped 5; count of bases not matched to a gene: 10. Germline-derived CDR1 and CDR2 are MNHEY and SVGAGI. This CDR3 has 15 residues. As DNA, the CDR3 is TGTGCCAGCAATAGCGGGGGGGGCCGGATAGACGAGCAGTACTTC. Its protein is CASNSGGGRIDEQYF.

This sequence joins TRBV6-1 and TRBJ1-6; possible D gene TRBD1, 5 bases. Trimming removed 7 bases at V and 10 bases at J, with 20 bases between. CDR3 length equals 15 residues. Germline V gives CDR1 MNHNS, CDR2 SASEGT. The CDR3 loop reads CASTGDGGGGSPLHF. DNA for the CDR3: TGTGCCAGCACGGGGGACGGGGGGGGTGGGTCACCCCTCCACTTT.

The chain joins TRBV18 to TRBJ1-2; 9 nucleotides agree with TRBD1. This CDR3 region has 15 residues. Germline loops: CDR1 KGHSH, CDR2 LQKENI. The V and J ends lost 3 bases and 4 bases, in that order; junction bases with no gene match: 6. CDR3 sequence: CASSPPDRGFYGYTF. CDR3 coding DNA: TGTGCCAGCTCACCCCCGGACAGGGGATTCTATGGCTACACCTTC.

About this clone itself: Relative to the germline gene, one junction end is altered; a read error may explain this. The CDR3 reads CASSLAGRSTDTQYF. The CDR3 DNA follows: TGTGCCAGCAGCCTAGCGGGGCGAAGCACAGATACGCAGTATTTT. This chain uses TRBV7-9 with TRBJ2-3; 9 bases align to TRBD2. The CDR3 has 15 amino acids. From germline, CDR1 is SEHNR and CDR2 FQNEAQ (reference sequence).

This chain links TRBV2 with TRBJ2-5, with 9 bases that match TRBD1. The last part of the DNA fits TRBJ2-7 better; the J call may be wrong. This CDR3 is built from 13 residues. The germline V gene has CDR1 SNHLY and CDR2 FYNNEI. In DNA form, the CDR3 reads TGTGCCGGAGCCGGGACAGGGTCCTACGAGCAGTACTTC. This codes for CAGAGTGSYEQYF.

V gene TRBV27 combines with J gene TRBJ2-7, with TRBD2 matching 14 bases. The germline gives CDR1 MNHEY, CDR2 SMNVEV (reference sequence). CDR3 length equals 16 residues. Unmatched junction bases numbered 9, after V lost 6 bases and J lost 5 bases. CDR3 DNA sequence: TGTGCCAGCAGCTATGGGACTAGCGGGAGTTCCAACGAGCAGTACTTC. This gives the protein CASSYGTSGSSNEQYF.